What follows describes a single TCR beta chain. Its antigen remains unidentified. This table comes from immunoSEQ multiplex PCR, and its TCRdb copy is limited to in-frame clones, with some not included. The sample records 120,000 or so clones, over 75% being singletons. Per the germline V gene, CDR1 is SGHVS and CDR2 is FQNEAQ. This CDR3 region has 17 residues. V lost 4 bases and J 0 bases, leaving 19 bases between the germline ends. This entry is derived from a study of T cell responses to AZD1222 COVID-19 vaccine. Study-level points and caveats: Sampling that yielded the repertoires occurred only after the peak T cell response. A reported finding is that nearly half of spike-specific TCRs target unmutated variant regions.

J is TRBJ2-7 and V is TRBV7-8; D might be TRBD1 or TRBD2, each matching 6 bases. The sample consisted of peripheral blood, taken on day 0 of AZD1222 vaccination. This sequence was found in an adult in good health. The CDR3 protein is CASSSGLGGYYSYEQYF. DNA of the CDR3: TGTGCCAGCAGCTCGGGGCTAGGGGGGTATTACTCCTACGAGCAGTACTTC. Combining the CDR3 with reference TRBV7-8 and TRBJ2-7 gives the whole variable domain GAGVSQSPRYKVAKRGQDVALRCDPISGHVSLFWYQQALGQGPEFLTYFQNEAQLDKSGLPSDRFFAERPEGSVSTLKIQRTQQEDSAVYLCASSSGLGGYYSYEQYFGPGTRLTVT.